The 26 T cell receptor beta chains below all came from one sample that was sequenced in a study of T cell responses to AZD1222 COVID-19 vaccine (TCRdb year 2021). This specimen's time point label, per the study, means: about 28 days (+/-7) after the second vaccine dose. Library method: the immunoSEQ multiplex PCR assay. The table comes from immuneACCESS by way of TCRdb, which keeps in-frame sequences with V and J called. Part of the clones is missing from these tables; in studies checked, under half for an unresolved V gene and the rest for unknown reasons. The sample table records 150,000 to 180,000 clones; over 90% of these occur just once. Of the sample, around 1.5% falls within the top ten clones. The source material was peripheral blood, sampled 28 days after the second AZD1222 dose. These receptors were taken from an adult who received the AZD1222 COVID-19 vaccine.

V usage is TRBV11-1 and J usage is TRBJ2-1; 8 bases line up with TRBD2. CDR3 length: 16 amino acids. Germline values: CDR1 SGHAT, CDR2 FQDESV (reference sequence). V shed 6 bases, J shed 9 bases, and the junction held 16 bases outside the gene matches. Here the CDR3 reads CASSLRGAGGSGEQFF. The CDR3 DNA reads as TGTGCCAGCAGTCTCCGGGGCGCGGGGGGCAGCGGTGAGCAGTTCTTC.

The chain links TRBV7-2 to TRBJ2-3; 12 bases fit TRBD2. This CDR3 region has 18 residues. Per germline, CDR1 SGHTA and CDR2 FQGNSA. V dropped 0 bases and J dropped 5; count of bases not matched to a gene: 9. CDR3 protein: CASSLAVLAGGRGDTQYF. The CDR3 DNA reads TGTGCCAGCAGCTTAGCTGTACTAGCGGGAGGCCGGGGAGATACGCAGTATTTT.

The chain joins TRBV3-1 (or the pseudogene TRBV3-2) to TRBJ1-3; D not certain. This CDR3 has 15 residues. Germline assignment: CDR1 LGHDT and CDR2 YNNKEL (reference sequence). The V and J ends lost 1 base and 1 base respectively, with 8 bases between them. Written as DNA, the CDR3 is TGTGCCAGCAGCCAAGGAGGAAGTTCTGGAAACACCATATATTTT. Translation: CASSQGGSSGNTIYF.

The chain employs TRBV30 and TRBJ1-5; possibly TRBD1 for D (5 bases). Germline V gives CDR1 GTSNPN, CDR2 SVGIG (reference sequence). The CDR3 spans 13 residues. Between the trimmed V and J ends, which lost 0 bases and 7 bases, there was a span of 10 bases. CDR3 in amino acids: CAWSVTAGQPQHF. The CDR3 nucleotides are TGTGCCTGGAGTGTGACAGCCGGGCAGCCCCAGCATTTT.

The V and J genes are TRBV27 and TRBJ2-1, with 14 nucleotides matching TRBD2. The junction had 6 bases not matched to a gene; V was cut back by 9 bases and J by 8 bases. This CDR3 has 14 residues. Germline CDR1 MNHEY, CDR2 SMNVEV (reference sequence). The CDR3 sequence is CASRGLAGVDEQFF. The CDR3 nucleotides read TGTGCCAGTAGGGGACTAGCGGGAGTCGATGAGCAGTTCTTC.

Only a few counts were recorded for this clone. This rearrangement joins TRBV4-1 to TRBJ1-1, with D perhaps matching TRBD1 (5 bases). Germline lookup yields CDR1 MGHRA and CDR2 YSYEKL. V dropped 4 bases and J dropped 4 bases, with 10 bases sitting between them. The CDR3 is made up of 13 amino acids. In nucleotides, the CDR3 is TGCGCCAGCAGCCGCGGGACGATCACTGAAGCTTTCTTT. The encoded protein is CASSRGTITEAFF.

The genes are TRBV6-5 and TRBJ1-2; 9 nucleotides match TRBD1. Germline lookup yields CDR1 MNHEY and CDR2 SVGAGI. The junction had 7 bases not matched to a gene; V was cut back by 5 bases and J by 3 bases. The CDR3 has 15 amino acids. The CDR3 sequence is CASSRNRGLDYGYTF. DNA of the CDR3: TGTGCCAGCAGTAGAAACAGGGGGCTCGACTATGGCTACACCTTC.

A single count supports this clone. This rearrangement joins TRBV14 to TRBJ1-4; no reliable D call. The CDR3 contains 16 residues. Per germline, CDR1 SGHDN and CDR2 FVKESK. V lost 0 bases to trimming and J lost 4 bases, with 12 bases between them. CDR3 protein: CASSQDSGRINEKLFF. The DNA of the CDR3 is TGTGCCAGCAGCCAAGACTCTGGACGGATTAATGAAAAACTGTTTTTT.

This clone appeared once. CDR3 sequence reads: CASSGELASTGELFF. DNA for the CDR3: TGTGCCAGCAGTGGAGAACTAGCTAGCACCGGGGAGCTGTTTTTT. V is TRBV2 and J is TRBJ2-2; TRBD2 is a possible D gene (6 bases). The CDR3 spans 15 residues. Germline-derived CDR1 and CDR2 are SNHLY and FYNNEI. V lost 4 bases and J 4 bases, leaving 13 bases between the germline ends.

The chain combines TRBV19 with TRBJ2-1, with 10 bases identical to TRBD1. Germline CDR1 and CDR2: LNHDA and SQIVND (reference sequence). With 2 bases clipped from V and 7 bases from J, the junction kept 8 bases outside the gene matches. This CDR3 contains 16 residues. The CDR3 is CASSILGQGTGNEQFF. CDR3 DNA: TGTGCCAGTAGTATATTGGGACAGGGGACAGGTAATGAGCAGTTCTTC.

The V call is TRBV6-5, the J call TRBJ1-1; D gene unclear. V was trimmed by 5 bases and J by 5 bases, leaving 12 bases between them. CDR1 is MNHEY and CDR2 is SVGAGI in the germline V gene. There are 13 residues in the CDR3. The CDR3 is CASSILRATEAFF. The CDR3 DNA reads TGTGCCAGCAGTATCCTGAGGGCGACTGAAGCTTTCTTT.

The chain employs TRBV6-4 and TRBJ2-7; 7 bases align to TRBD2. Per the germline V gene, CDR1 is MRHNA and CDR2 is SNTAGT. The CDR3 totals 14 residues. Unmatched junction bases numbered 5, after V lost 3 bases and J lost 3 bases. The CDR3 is CASSEEAGSYEQYF. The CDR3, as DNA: TGTGCCAGCAGTGAAGAAGCGGGGAGCTACGAGCAGTACTTC.

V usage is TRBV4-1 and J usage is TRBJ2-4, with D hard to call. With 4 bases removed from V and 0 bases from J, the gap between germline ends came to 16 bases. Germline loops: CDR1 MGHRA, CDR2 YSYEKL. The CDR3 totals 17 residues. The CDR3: CASSLESGNKAKNIQYF. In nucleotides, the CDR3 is TGCGCCAGCAGCCTCGAATCAGGCAATAAAGCCAAAAACATTCAGTACTTC.

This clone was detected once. The CDR3 sequence is CASSREGLAGVSYEQYF. The CDR3 DNA reads TGTGCCAGCAGTCGTGAGGGACTAGCGGGAGTCTCCTACGAGCAGTACTTC. V and J are TRBV7-9 and TRBJ2-7; the match to TRBD2 covers 14 bases. V lost 6 bases, J lost 0 bases, and 7 bases stayed unmatched. The germline gives CDR1 SEHNR, CDR2 FQNEAQ (reference sequence). CDR3 length: 17 amino acids.

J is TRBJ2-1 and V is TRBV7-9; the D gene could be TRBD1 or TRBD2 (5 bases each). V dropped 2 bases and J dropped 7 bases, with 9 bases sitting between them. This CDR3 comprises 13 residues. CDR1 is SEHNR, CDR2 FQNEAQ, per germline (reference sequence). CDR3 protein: CASSLSGPNEQFF. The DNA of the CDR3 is TGTGCCAGCAGCTTATCGGGGCCTAATGAGCAGTTCTTC.

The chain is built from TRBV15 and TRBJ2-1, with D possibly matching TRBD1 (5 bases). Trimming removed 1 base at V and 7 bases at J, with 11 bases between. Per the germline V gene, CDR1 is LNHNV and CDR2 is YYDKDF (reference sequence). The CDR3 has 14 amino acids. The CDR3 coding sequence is TGTGCCACCAGCAGAGCTGCCAGGGCTAATGAGCAGTTCTTC. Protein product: CATSRAARANEQFF.

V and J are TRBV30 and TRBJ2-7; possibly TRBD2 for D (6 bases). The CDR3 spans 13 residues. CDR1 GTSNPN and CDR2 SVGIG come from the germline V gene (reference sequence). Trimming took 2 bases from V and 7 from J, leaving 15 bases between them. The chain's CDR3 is CAWSLVLALEQYF. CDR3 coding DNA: TGTGCCTGGAGTCTTGTGCTAGCGCTGGAGCAGTACTTC.

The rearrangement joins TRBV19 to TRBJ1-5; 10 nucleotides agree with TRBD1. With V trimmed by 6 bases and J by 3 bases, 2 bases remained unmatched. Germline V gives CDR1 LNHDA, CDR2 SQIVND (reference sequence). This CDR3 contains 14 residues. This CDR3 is CASRRQGANQPQHF. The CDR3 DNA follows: TGTGCCAGTAGGCGACAGGGGGCCAATCAGCCCCAGCATTTT.

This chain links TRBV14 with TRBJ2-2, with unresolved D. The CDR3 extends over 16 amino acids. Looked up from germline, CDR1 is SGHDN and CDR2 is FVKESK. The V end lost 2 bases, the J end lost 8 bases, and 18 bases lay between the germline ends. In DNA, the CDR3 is TGTGCCAGCAGCCAATTCAAGGCACTTTCGAAGGGGGAGCTGTTTTTT. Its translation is CASSQFKALSKGELFF.

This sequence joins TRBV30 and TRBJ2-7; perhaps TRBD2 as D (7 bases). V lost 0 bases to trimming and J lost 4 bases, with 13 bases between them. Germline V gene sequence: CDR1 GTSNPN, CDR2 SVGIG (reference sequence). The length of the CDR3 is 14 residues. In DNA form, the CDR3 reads TGTGCCTGGAGTGTATCGGGGGGCGGTTACGAGCAGTACTTC. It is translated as CAWSVSGGGYEQYF.

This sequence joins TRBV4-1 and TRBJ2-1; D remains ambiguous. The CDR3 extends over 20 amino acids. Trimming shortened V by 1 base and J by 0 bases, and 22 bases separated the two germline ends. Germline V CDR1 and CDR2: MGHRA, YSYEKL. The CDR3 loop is CASSQANGLRTWNSYNEQFF. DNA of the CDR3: TGCGCCAGCAGCCAAGCGAACGGGCTCCGAACCTGGAACTCCTACAATGAGCAGTTCTTC.

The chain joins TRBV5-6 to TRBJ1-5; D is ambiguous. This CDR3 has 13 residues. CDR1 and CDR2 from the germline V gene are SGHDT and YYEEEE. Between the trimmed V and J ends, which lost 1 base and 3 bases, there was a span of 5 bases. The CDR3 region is CASSLRVNQPQHF. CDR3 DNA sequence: TGTGCCAGCAGCTTGAGGGTCAATCAGCCCCAGCATTTT.

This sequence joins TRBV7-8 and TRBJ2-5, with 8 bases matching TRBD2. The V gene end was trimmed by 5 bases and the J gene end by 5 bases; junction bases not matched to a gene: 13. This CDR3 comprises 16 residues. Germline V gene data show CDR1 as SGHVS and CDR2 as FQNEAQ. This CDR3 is CASSTRGGELRETQYF. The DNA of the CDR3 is TGTGCCAGCAGCACCCGGGGGGGCGAGCTACGGGAGACCCAGTACTTC.

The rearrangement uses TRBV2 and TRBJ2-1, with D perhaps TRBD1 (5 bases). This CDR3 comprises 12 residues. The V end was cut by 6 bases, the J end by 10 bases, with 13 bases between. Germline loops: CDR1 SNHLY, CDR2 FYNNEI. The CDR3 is CASSQDSWEQFF. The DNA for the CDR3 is TGTGCCAGCAGCCAAGACAGCTGGGAGCAGTTCTTC.

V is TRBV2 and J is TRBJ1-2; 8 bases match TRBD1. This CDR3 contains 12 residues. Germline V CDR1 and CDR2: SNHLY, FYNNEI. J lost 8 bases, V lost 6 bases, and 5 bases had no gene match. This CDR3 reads CASRDRAKGYTF. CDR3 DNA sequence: TGTGCCAGCAGGGACAGGGCTAAAGGCTACACCTTC.

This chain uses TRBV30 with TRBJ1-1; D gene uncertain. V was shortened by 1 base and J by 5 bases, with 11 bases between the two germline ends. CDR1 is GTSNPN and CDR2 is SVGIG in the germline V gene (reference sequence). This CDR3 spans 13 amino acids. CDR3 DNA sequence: TGTGCCTGGAGTGAGGCGGGAGGGACTGAAGCTTTCTTT. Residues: CAWSEAGGTEAFF.